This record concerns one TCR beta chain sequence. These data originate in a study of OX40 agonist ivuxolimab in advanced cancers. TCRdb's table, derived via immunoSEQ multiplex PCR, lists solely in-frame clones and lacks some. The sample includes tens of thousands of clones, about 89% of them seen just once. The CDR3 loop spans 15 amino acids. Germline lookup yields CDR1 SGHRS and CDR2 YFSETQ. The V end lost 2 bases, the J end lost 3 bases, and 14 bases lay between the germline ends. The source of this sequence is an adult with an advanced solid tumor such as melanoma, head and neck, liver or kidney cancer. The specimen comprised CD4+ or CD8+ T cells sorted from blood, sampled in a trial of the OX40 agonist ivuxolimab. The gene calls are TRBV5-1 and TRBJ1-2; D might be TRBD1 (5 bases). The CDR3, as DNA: TGCGCCAGCAGCTTTCGTGACAGAGCCGACTATGGCTACACCTTC. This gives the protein CASSFRDRADYGYTF.